The T cell receptor beta chain described here comes from a study of T cell responses to AZD1222 COVID-19 vaccine. General study findings and limits: Regions 160-218 and 743-854 dominated among vaccine-associated CD4 TCRs spanning spike.

In germline, CDR1 is KGHSH, CDR2 LQKENI. V shed 3 bases, J shed 4 bases, and the junction held 8 bases outside the gene matches. CDR3 length: 16 residues. For this clone: No antigen is known for it.

Generated by immunoSEQ multiplex PCR, the TCRdb table keeps only in-frame clones and is missing some. The table records approximately 110,000 clones, 87% of them present only once. The source material was peripheral blood, sampled on day 0 of AZD1222 vaccination. V and J are TRBV18 and TRBJ1-3; TRBD1 matches 8 bases. The sequence was obtained from an adult in good health. For the CDR3, the DNA is TGTGCCAGCTCACCTTGGATGACAGGGGAAGGAAACACCATATATTTT. Translation gives CASSPWMTGEGNTIYF.